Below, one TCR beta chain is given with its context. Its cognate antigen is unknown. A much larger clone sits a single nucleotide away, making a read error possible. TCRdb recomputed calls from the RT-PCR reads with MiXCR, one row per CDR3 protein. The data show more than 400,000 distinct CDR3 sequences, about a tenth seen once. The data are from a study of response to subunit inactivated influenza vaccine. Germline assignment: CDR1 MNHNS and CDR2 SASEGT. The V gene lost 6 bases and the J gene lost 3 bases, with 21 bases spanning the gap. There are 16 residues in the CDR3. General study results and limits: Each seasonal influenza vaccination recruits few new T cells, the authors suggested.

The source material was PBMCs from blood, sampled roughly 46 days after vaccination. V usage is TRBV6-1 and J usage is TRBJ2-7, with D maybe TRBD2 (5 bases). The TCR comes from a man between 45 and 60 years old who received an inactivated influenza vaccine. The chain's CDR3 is CASSLLLNSGNYEQYF. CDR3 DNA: TGTGCCAGCAGCCTACTACTAAATTCGGGGAACTACGAGCAGTACTTC.